Here is one TCR beta chain with its context. CDR1 is SGDLS and CDR2 is YYNGEE in the germline V gene. V lost 3 bases and J 1 base, leaving 10 bases between the germline ends. The CDR3 extends over 15 amino acids. The entry originates in a study of blood T cell repertoires in COVID-19. Study information: T cells, B-cell-depleted T cells, or PBMCs supplied cDNA or gDNA.

In the authors' methods: Amplification from reference gene primers served as the basis for estimated nucleated cell counts. The repertoire was sequenced with immunoSEQ multiplex PCR; TCRdb's copy has only in-frame clones and lacks some. V, J and clone size are those of that table, while D and trimming were read from the DNA. The data show about 160,000 clones, with about 83% seen just once and 7% to 10% held by the top ten. This TCR was recovered from a man in his fifties or sixties with acute or convalescent COVID-19. Source material: peripheral blood. The V and J genes are TRBV9 and TRBJ2-2; D is perhaps TRBD1 (6 bases). CDR3 coding DNA: TGTGCCAGCAGCGAAGACAGGAAGAACACCGGGGAGCTGTTTTTT. Protein product: CASSEDRKNTGELFF. Based on the CDR3 plus reference TRBV9 and TRBJ2-2, the full variable domain is DSGVTQTPKHLITATGQRVTLRCSPRSGDLSVYWYQQSLDQGLQFLIQYYNGEERAKGNILERFSAQQFPDLHSELNLSSLELGDSALYFCASSEDRKNTGELFFGEGSRLTVL.